The 29 T cell receptor beta chains below all came from one sample that was sequenced in a study of immune characterization of retroperitoneal liposarcoma. TCRdb processed the PCR reads anew with MiXCR; each CDR3 protein has one entry. Among about 1,500 distinct CDR3 sequences listed, around 52% were seen once. The sequencing sample was made of tumor tissue. The receptors originated from a male donor with retroperitoneal liposarcoma.

The chain links TRBV6-1 to TRBJ2-1; the D is unclear. CDR3 length equals 15 residues. Trimming removed 5 bases from V and 7 bases from J, with 18 bases in between. Germline CDR1 MNHNS, CDR2 SASEGT. For the CDR3, the DNA is TGTGCCAGCAGTCAGGCTACATACCGGCTTAATGAGCAGTTCTTC. This codes for CASSQATYRLNEQFF.

The J gene is TRBJ2-1, the V gene TRBV12-5; 10 nucleotides agree with TRBD2. The J call may be wrong; the DNA end is better matched by TRBJ2-7. Germline V gene lookup returns CDR1 LGHNT and CDR2 FRNRAP. The CDR3 has 18 amino acids. The CDR3 coding sequence is TGTGCTAGTGGTTTGGTACTCCCGGGACTAGCGCCCTACAATGAGCAGTACTTC. Amino acids: CASGLVLPGLAPYNEQYF.

V gene TRBV12-3 or TRBV12-4 combines with J gene TRBJ2-5; 9 nucleotides align to TRBD2. Near its end, the DNA agrees better with TRBJ2-7, so the J call may be wrong. This CDR3 is 15 amino acids long. The CDR3 loop is CASSYLAGVLYEQYF. The DNA for the CDR3 is TGTGCCAGCAGTTACTTAGCGGGAGTTCTCTACGAGCAGTACTTC.

This chain links TRBV6-1 with TRBJ2-4; tentatively, D is TRBD2 (6 bases). V lost 7 bases to trimming and J lost 3 bases, with 10 bases between them. The germline V gene encodes CDR1 MNHNS and CDR2 SASEGT. The CDR3 has 13 amino acids. CDR3 in DNA: TGTGCCAGCACGGAGGGCTTCAAAAACATTCAGTACTTC. Protein: CASTEGFKNIQYF.

This clonotype is large. CDR3 nucleotide sequence: TGTGCCAGCAGCCCACCGGGACTAGCGAATGAGCAGTACTTC. Amino acid sequence: CASSPPGLANEQYF. The V gene is TRBV6-1, the J gene TRBJ2-5, with 10 bases aligning to TRBD2. This CDR3 has 14 amino acids. After removal of 6 bases from V and 11 bases from J, the junction contained 12 bases not matched to a gene. Germline V lookup: CDR1 MNHNS, CDR2 SASEGT.

The V call is TRBV10-1, the J call TRBJ2-5, with 11 bases lining up with TRBD1. In germline, CDR1 is WNHNN, CDR2 SYGVQD (reference sequence). The CDR3 is 19 residues long. The ends lost 9 bases at V and 3 bases at J; junction bases unmatched: 21. The CDR3 sequence: CARKPPPGQGGSRKETQYF. CDR3 sequence (DNA): TGCGCCAGGAAGCCCCCACCGGGACAGGGGGGCTCTCGGAAAGAGACCCAGTACTTC.

Within the sample, this clonotype is large. The chain carries TRBV6-1 and TRBJ2-5; 9 nucleotides match TRBD2. The J call may not be correct, given that the DNA end is closer to TRBJ2-7. The germline V gene has CDR1 MNHNS and CDR2 SASEGT. The CDR3 length is 15 residues. Written as DNA, the CDR3 is TGTGCCAGCAGGACCGGGGCGGGGGGGACCTACGAGCAGTACTTC. Protein: CASRTGAGGTYEQYF.

The gene calls are TRBV12-3 or TRBV12-4 and TRBJ2-5; TRBD1 agrees at 9 bases. J gave up 4 bases and V 6 bases, and 9 bases lay outside the gene matches. The CDR3 contains 15 residues. DNA of the CDR3: TGTGCCAGCAGACAGGGGGCTTTAGTTGGAGAGACCCAGTACTTC. Amino acids: CASRQGALVGETQYF.

The V gene is TRBV7-3, the J gene TRBJ2-3; maybe TRBD1 (6 bases). This CDR3 has 14 amino acids. Germline lookup yields CDR1 SGHTA and CDR2 FQGTGA. The germline V and J ends were trimmed by 3 bases and 2 bases, with 9 bases remaining between them. The CDR3 nucleotides read TGTGCCAGCAGCTTTCAGGGGAACACAGATACGCAGTATTTT. It encodes CASSFQGNTDTQYF.

CDR3 bases: TGTGCCAGCAGTGACCCGTACAGTGCCTACAATGAGCAGTACTTC. Translated: CASSDPYSAYNEQYF. The V call is TRBV6-4, the J call TRBJ2-1, with D unclear. The J call may not be correct, given that the DNA end is closer to TRBJ2-7. CDR3 length: 15 residues. Germline loops: CDR1 MRHNA, CDR2 SNTAGT.

The J gene is TRBJ2-7, the V gene TRBV6-1; D is possibly TRBD2 (5 bases). Germline V CDR1 and CDR2: MNHNS, SASEGT. The CDR3 is made up of 14 amino acids. V was pared by 6 bases and J by 2 bases, with 14 bases between. The CDR3 region has the DNA TGTGCCAGCAGCGGTACTAGAGGACCCTACGAGCAGTACTTC. It specifies CASSGTRGPYEQYF.

V and J are TRBV6-5 and TRBJ1-2; 7 nucleotides match TRBD1. Trimming cost V 9 bases and J 4 bases; bases outside gene matches: 5. The germline gives CDR1 MNHEY, CDR2 SVGAGI. The length of the CDR3 is 12 residues. CDR3: CARRTGFYGYTF. For the CDR3, the DNA is TGTGCCAGAAGGACAGGATTCTATGGCTACACCTTC.

This chain connects TRBV27 to TRBJ2-3; the D gene is possibly TRBD2 (5 bases). CDR1 MNHEY and CDR2 SMNVEV come from the germline V gene (reference sequence). V gave up 5 bases and J gave up 5 bases, with 11 bases separating them. The CDR3 has 13 residues. DNA for the CDR3: TGTGCCAGCAGTCTGTTCCGGGGAGATACGCAGTATTTT. Its translation: CASSLFRGDTQYF.

In its sample, this clonotype ranks as large (0.1 to 1%). The chain links TRBV6-1 to TRBJ2-1; 7 bases are shared with TRBD1. The V gene end was trimmed by 8 bases and the J gene end by 2 bases; junction bases not matched to a gene: 15. The CDR3 covers 17 residues. Germline-derived CDR1 and CDR2 are MNHNS and SASEGT. Here the CDR3 reads CASPDRSGGKAYNEQFF. In DNA form, the CDR3 reads TGTGCCAGCCCCGATCGTTCAGGGGGTAAGGCCTACAATGAGCAGTTCTTC.

In DNA, the CDR3 is TGTGCCAGCAGCGAAGGGACTAGCGTAGACAATGAGCAGTACTTC. Its translation is CASSEGTSVDNEQYF. The gene calls are TRBV7-3 and TRBJ2-1, with 10 bases matching TRBD2. The J call may be faulty, since TRBJ2-7 better matches the DNA end. The germline gives CDR1 SGHTA, CDR2 FQGTGA. The CDR3 sequence is 15 residues long.

This clonotype has more than one count but fewer than ten. A junction end diverges from the germline sequence, so it may reflect a read error. The chain employs TRBV6-5 and TRBJ2-1, with 10 bases matching TRBD2. The J call may not be correct, given that the DNA end is closer to TRBJ2-7. CDR1 is MNHEY, CDR2 SVGAGI, per germline. The CDR3 extends over 16 amino acids. In DNA, the CDR3 is TGTGCCAGCAGTGACTCGAGCGGGGGGGCCTACAATGAGCAGTACTTC. Translation: CASSDSSGGAYNEQYF.

This clonotype has just a few counts. V usage is TRBV6-5 and J usage is TRBJ2-7, with 8 bases lining up with TRBD2. With 4 bases clipped from V and 2 bases from J, the junction kept 7 bases outside the gene matches. CDR3 length equals 15 residues. The V gene's germline CDR1 is MNHEY and CDR2 SVGAGI. CDR3 coding DNA: TGTGCCAGCAGTTTGGGACTAGAGGGTACCTACGAGCAGTACTTC. It specifies CASSLGLEGTYEQYF.

DNA for the CDR3: TGTGCCAGCAGCTCCCAGGGTTATGGCTACACCTTC. Protein: CASSSQGYGYTF. The V gene is TRBV7-9, the J gene TRBJ1-2; TRBD1 is a possible D gene (5 bases). Trimming removed 4 bases at V and 5 bases at J, with 8 bases between. The germline gives CDR1 SEHNR, CDR2 FQNEAQ (reference sequence). This CDR3 has 12 residues.

This clonotype occurred a few times. The CDR3, as DNA: TGTGCCAGCAGGCAAAGACAGGGGAATAATTCACCCCTCCACTTT. It is translated as CASRQRQGNNSPLHF. The chain recombines TRBV12-3 or TRBV12-4 with TRBJ1-6; 8 positions match TRBD1. V lost 6 bases and J lost 5; bases outside the gene matches: 6. This CDR3 region has 15 residues.

This clonotype was picked up a small number of times. The rearrangement uses TRBV7-2 and TRBJ2-3; the D gene is possibly TRBD2 (6 bases). The CDR3 covers 14 residues. Trimming left V 5 bases short and J 0 bases short, with 9 bases between. Germline-derived CDR1 and CDR2 are SGHTA and FQGNSA. The chain's CDR3 is CASSGGGSTDTQYF. The CDR3 region has the DNA TGTGCCAGCAGCGGAGGAGGGAGCACAGATACGCAGTATTTT. The whole variable domain, remainder taken from reference TRBV7-2 and TRBJ2-3, is GAGVSQSPSNKVTEKGKDVELRCDPISGHTALYWYRQSLGQGLEFLIYFQGNSAPDKSGLPSDRFSAERTGGSVSTLTIQRTQQEDSAVYLCASSGGGSTDTQYFGPGTRLTVL.

The chain recombines TRBV6-6 with TRBJ2-1; 8 bases map to TRBD2. The length of the CDR3 is 16 residues. Germline-derived CDR1 and CDR2 are MNHNY and SVGAGI (reference sequence). After removal of 5 bases from V and 10 bases from J, the junction contained 16 bases not matched to a gene. CDR3: CASSRTGTRGDYEQFF. The DNA of the CDR3 is TGTGCCAGCAGTCGTACCGGGACTAGGGGAGATTACGAGCAGTTCTTC.

J is TRBJ2-1 and V is TRBV7-6, with D unresolved. CDR3 length equals 16 residues. Per germline, CDR1 SGHVS and CDR2 FNYEAQ. V was shortened by 4 bases and J by 4 bases, with 17 bases between the two germline ends. The CDR3 protein is CASSSPTFDFYNEQFF. The DNA for the CDR3 is TGTGCCAGCAGCTCACCGACTTTCGACTTTTACAATGAGCAGTTCTTC.

The rearrangement joins TRBV7-2 to TRBJ2-1, with D uncertain. The end of the DNA aligns better with TRBJ2-7, so the J call may be wrong. CDR1 and CDR2 from the germline V gene are SGHTA and FQGNSA. CDR3 length equals 15 residues. The CDR3 loop is CASSLEYTSYNEQYF. CDR3 DNA sequence: TGTGCCAGCAGCTTAGAATATACCTCCTACAATGAGCAGTACTTC.

The CDR3 nucleotides are TGTGCCAGCAGTGAGTCAGGGGGCATAGAGACCCAGTACTTC. Its translation is CASSESGGIETQYF. The V and J genes are TRBV6-1 and TRBJ2-5; 8 bases agree with TRBD1. CDR3 length: 14 residues. V dropped 3 bases and J dropped 4; count of bases not matched to a gene: 4. Germline CDR1 reads MNHNS; CDR2 reads SASEGT.

This clonotype has just a few counts. This chain uses TRBV7-6 with TRBJ2-1, with 7 bases lining up with TRBD2. This CDR3 contains 14 residues. The germline V gene encodes CDR1 SGHVS and CDR2 FNYEAQ. Losses at the gene ends were 1 base for V and 10 bases for J; bases not matched to a gene: 7. CDR3 sequence reads: CASSLEGGSREQFF. The CDR3 coding sequence is TGTGCCAGCAGCTTAGAGGGCGGGAGCCGGGAGCAGTTCTTC.

CDR3 amino acids: CASSLKGDLYNEQYF. CDR3 coding DNA: TGTGCCAGCAGCTTAAAGGGGGACCTCTACAATGAGCAGTACTTC. This sequence joins TRBV11-3 and TRBJ2-1; D is possibly TRBD1 (6 bases). The J call is doubtful: the DNA matches TRBJ2-7 better. CDR1 is SGHNT and CDR2 is YENEEA in the germline V gene. This CDR3 comprises 15 residues.

V and J are TRBV6-8 and TRBJ2-4, with a weak D call TRBD2 (5 bases). Trimming pared 8 bases from V and 15 bases from J, leaving 20 bases between. The CDR3 extends over 12 amino acids. The germline CDR1 and CDR2 sequences are MNHGY and SAAAGT. The CDR3 DNA follows: TGTGCCAGCGGCCCGACTGGGGAGCTACCGTACTTC. Amino acid sequence: CASGPTGELPYF.

This clonotype is labeled as large. The chain employs TRBV6-1 and TRBJ2-5; 8 bases are a match to TRBD1. The germline V gene has CDR1 MNHNS and CDR2 SASEGT. This CDR3 comprises 13 residues. The trim removed 10 bases at V and 3 bases at J, leaving 7 bases unmatched. This CDR3 is CATDRTGKETQYF. In DNA, the CDR3 is TGTGCCACCGACCGGACAGGGAAAGAGACCCAGTACTTC.

This chain uses TRBV27 with TRBJ2-1; no clear D. The V gene's germline CDR1 is MNHEY and CDR2 SMNVEV (reference sequence). Trimming took off 3 bases at V and 13 bases at J, with 13 bases between the two ends. This CDR3 is built from 12 residues. The CDR3 nucleotides are TGTGCCAGCAGTTTCGTAGGAGAGACCCAGTTCTTC. It is translated as CASSFVGETQFF.